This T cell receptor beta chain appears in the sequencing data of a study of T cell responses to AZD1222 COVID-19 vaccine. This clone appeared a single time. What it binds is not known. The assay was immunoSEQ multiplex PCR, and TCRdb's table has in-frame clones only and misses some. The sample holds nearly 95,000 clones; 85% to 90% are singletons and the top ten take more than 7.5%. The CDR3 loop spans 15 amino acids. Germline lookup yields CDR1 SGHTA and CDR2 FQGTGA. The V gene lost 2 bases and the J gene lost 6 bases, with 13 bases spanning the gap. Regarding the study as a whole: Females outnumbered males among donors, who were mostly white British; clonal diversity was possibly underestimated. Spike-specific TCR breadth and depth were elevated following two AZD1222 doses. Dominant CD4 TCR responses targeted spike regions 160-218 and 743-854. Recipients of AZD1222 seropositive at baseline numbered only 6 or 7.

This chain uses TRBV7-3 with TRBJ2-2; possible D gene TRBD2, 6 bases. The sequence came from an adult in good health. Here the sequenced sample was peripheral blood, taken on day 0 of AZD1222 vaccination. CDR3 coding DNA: TGTGCCAGCAGCTTATCGGGGGAACGCGCCGGGGAGCTGTTTTTT. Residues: CASSLSGERAGELFF.